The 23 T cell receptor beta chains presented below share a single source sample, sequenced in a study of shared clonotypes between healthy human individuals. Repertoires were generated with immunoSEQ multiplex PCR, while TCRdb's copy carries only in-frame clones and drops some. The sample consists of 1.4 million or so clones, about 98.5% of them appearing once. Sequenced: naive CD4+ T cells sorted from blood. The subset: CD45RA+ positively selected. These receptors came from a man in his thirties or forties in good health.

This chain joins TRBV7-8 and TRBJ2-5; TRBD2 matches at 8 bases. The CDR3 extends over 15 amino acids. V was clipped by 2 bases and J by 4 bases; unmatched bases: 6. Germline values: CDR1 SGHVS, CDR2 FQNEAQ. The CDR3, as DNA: TGTGCCAGCAGCTTAAGAGGACTAGCATCAGAGACCCAGTACTTC. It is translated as CASSLRGLASETQYF.

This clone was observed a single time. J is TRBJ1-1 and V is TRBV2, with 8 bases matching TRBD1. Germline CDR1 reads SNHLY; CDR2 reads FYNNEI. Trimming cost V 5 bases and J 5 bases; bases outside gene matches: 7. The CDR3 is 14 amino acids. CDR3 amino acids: CASSNRTGSTEAFF. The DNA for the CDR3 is TGTGCCAGCAGTAATAGGACAGGGTCGACTGAAGCTTTCTTT.

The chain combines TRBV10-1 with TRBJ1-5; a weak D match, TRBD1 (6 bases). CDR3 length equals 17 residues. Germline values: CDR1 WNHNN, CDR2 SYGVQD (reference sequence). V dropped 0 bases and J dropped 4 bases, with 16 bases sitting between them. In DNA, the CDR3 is TGCGCCAGCAGTGAGTCTCGTAGGGGGGTGGATAATCAGCCCCAGCATTTT. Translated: CASSESRRGVDNQPQHF.

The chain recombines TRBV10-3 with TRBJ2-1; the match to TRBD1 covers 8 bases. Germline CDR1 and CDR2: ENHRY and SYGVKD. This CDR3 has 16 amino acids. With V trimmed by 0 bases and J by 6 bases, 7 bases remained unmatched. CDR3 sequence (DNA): TGTGCCATCAGTGAGTCGTCAGGGGGCATGGTCAATGAGCAGTTCTTC. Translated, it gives CAISESSGGMVNEQFF.

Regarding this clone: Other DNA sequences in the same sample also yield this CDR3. CDR3 sequence (DNA): TGTGCCAGCAGCTTAGTCAGGGGCTACGAGCAGTACTTC. Its translation: CASSLVRGYEQYF. This chain links TRBV11-2 with TRBJ2-7; a possible D gene is TRBD1 (6 bases). The CDR3 sequence is 13 residues long. Germline V gene lookup returns CDR1 SGHAT and CDR2 FQNNGV. V dropped 1 base and J dropped 3 bases, with 7 bases sitting between them.

The CDR3 spells CASSQLGGGLAGSYEQYF. The CDR3 DNA reads TGTGCCAGCAGCCAATTAGGGGGAGGGCTAGCGGGATCCTACGAGCAGTACTTC. This chain links TRBV7-8 with TRBJ2-7; 9 bases map to TRBD2. The CDR3 totals 18 residues. With V trimmed by 5 bases and J by 1 base, 15 bases remained unmatched. Germline V gene lookup returns CDR1 SGHVS and CDR2 FQNEAQ.

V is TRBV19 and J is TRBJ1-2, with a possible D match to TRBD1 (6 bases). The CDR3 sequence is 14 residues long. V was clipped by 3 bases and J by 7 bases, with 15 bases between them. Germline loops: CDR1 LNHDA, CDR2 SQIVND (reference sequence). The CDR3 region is CASSIFTGAPGYTF. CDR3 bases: TGTGCCAGTAGTATTTTTACGGGGGCGCCTGGCTACACCTTC.

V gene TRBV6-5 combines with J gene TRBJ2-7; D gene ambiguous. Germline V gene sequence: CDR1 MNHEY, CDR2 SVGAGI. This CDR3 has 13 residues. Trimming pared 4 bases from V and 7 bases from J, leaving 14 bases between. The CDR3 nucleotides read TGTGCCAGCAGTTTCCTGACCGGTCTGGAGCAGTACTTC. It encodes CASSFLTGLEQYF.

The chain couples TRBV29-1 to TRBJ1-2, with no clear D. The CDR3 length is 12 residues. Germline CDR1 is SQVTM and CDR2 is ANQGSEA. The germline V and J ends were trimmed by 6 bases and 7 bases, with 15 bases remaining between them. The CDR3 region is CSVQKSGTGYTF. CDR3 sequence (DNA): TGCAGCGTCCAAAAAAGTGGAACTGGCTACACCTTC.

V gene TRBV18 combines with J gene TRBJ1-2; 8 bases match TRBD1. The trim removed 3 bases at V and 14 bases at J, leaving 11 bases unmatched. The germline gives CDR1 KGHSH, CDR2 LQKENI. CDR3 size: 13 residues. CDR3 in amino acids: CASSPTLQGVETF. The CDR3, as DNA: TGTGCCAGCTCACCGACTTTACAGGGGGTGGAGACCTTC. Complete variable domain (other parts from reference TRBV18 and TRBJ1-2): NAGVMQNPRHLVRRRGQEARLRCSPMKGHSHVYWYRQLPEEGLKFMVYLQKENIIDESGMPKERFSAEFPKEGPSILRIQQVVRGDSAAYFCASSPTLQGVETFGSGTRLTVV.

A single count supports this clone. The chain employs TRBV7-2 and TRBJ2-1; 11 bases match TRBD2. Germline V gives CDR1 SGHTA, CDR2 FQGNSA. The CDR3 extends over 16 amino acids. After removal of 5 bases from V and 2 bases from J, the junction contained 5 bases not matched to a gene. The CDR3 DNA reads TGTGCCAGCAGCCGACAACTAGCGGGAGCCTACAATGAGCAGTTCTTC. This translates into CASSRQLAGAYNEQFF.

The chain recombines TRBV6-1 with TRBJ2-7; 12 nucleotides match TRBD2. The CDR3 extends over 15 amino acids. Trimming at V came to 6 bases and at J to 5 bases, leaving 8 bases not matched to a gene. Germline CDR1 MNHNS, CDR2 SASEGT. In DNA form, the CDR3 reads TGTGCCAGCAGAGTCAGACTAGCGGGAGTGGACGAGCAGTACTTC. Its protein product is CASRVRLAGVDEQYF.

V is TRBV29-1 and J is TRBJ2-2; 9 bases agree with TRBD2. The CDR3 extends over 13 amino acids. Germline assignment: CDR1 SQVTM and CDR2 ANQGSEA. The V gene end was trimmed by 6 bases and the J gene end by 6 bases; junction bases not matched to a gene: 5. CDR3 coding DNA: TGCAGCGTAGCGGGAGGCTCGGCCGGGGAGCTGTTTTTT. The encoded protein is CSVAGGSAGELFF.

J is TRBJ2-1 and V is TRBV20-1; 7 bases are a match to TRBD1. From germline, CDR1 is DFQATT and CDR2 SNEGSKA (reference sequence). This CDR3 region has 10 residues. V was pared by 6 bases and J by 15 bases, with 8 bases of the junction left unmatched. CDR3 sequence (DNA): TGCAGTGCCTCCTCAGGGGGTAGGTTCTTC. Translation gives CSASSGGRFF.

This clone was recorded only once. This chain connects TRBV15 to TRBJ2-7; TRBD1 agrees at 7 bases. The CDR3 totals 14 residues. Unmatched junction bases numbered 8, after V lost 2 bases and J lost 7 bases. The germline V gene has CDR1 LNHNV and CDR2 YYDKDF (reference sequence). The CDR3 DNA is TGTGCCACCAGCAGACAGACAGGGTTAATAGAGCAGTACTTC. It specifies CATSRQTGLIEQYF. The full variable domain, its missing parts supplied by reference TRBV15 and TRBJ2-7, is DAMVIQNPRYQVTQFGKPVTLSCSQTLNHNVMYWYQQKSSQAPKLLFHYYDKDFNNEADTPDNFQSRRPNTSFCFLDIRSPGLGDTAMYLCATSRQTGLIEQYFGPGTRLTVT.

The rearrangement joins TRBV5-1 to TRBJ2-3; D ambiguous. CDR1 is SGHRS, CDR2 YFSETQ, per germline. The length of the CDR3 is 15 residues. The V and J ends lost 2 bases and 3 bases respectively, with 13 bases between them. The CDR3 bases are TGCGCCAGCAGCTTAACTGGGGTATGGACAGATACGCAGTATTTT. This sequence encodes CASSLTGVWTDTQYF.

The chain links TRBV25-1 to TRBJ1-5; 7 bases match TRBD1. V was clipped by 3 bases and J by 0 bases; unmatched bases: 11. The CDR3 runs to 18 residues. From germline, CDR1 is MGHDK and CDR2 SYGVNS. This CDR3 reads CASSDRQGVRNSNQPQHF. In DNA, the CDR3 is TGTGCCAGCAGTGATCGTCAGGGGGTCCGTAATAGCAATCAGCCCCAGCATTTT.

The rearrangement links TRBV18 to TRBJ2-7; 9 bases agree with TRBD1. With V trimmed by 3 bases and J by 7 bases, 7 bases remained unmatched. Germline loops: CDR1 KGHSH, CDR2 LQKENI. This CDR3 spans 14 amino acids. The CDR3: CASSPGQGPREQYF. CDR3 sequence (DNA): TGTGCCAGCTCACCCGGACAGGGGCCTAGGGAGCAGTACTTC.

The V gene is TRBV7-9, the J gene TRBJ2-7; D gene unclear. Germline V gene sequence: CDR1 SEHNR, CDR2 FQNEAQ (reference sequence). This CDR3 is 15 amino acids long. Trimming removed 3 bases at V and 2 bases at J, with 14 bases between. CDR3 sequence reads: CASSFSPLLTYEQYF. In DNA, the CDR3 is TGTGCCAGCAGCTTTAGTCCCCTTCTGACCTACGAGCAGTACTTC.

CDR3 coding DNA: TGTGCCAGTAGTATAAGCAAGAACTATGGCTACACCTTC. Translated: CASSISKNYGYTF. V and J are TRBV19 and TRBJ1-2; D remains ambiguous. V was shortened by 2 bases and J by 2 bases, with 6 bases between the two germline ends. Germline V gene data show CDR1 as LNHDA and CDR2 as SQIVND (reference sequence). This CDR3 has 13 residues.

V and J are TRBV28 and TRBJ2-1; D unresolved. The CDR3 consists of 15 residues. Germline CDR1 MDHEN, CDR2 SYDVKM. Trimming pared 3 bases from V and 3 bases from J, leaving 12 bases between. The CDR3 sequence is CASSFQSFIYNEQFF. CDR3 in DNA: TGTGCCAGCAGTTTTCAGAGCTTTATCTACAATGAGCAGTTCTTC.

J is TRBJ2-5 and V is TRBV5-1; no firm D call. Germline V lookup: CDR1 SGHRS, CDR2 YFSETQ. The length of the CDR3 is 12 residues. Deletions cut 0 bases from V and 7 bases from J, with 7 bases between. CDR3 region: CASSLGAGTQYF. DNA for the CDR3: TGCGCCAGCAGCTTGGGGGCTGGGACCCAGTACTTC.

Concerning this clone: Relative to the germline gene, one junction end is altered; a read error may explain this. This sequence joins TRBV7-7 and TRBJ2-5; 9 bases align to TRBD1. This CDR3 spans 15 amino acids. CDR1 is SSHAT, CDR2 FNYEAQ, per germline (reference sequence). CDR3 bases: TGTGCTAGCAGCTTAGGGACAGGGCCCCAAGAGACCCAGTACTTC. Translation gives CASSLGTGPQETQYF. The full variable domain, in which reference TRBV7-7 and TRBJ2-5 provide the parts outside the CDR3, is GAGVSQSPRYKVTKRGQDVTLRCDPISSHATLYWYQQALGQGPEFLTYFNYEAQPDKSGLPSDRFSAERPEGSISTLTIQRTEQRDSAMYRCASSLGTGPQETQYFGPGTRLLVL.